Listed below are T cell receptor beta chains from one sample, sequenced in a study of cytomegalovirus exposure and HLA in healthy donors. Sequenced by immunoSEQ multiplex PCR; TCRdb stores in-frame clones only, minus some. The data hold 120,000 to 150,000 clones, with more than 75% observed a single time. The sample comprised PBMCs. Every receptor here comes from a man aged 18 to 30 in good health and CMV-seropositive. CDR3s include the opening cysteine and the closing phenylalanine or tryptophan. The D gene is left open where the match is weak. Where a row states a size, it is once, few, many or the class of an expanded clone; other rows omit it.

J	D	size	V	CDR3	DNA
TRBJ2-7	-	-	TRBV19	CASSRTTGTSYEQYF	TGTGCCAGTAGTAGGACTACAGGAACATCCTACGAGCAGTACTTC
TRBJ1-2	TRBD1	-	TRBV28	CASSPTGNYGYTF	TGTGCCAGCAGTCCGACAGGGAACTATGGCTACACCTTC
TRBJ2-3	-	-	TRBV29-1	CSVHTGRTDTQYF	TGCAGCGTTCATACAGGGCGGACAGATACGCAGTATTTT
TRBJ2-5	TRBD1	-	TRBV28	CASRPRDRARETQYF	TGTGCCAGCCGACCTAGGGACAGGGCGAGGGAGACCCAGTACTTC
TRBJ2-3	-	-	TRBV6-1	CASSPQSGDTQYF	TGTGCCAGCAGTCCCCAGAGCGGAGATACGCAGTATTTT
TRBJ2-5	-	-	TRBV5-1	CASSLGARETQYF	TGCGCCAGCAGCTTGGGCGCCCGAGAGACCCAGTACTTC
TRBJ2-7	TRBD1	-	TRBV4-1	CASSPGQGVREQYF	TGCGCCAGCAGCCCGGGACAGGGAGTAAGGGAGCAGTACTTC
TRBJ1-5	-	once	TRBV6-1	CASSEGTSPSNQPQHF	TGTGCCAGCAGTGAAGGGACATCTCCTAGCAATCAGCCCCAGCATTTT
TRBJ2-1	TRBD2	once	TRBV19	CASSILPSGSAVNEQFF	TGTGCCAGTAGTATCCTACCCAGCGGGAGCGCGGTAAATGAGCAGTTCTTC
TRBJ2-2	-	few	TRBV6-5	CASGLSGYTGELFF	TGTGCCAGCGGCTTAAGCGGATACACCGGGGAGCTGTTTTTT
TRBJ2-5	-	-	TRBV29-1	CSVKQEETQYF	TGCAGCGTAAAACAGGAGGAGACCCAGTACTTC
TRBJ2-3	TRBD1	-	TRBV28	CASSLGTGSRDTQYF	TGTGCCAGCAGTCTTGGGACAGGGAGTCGGGATACGCAGTATTTT
TRBJ2-1	-	-	TRBV7-9	CASSLTLGTYNEQFF	TGTGCCAGCAGCTTAACCCTGGGGACTTACAATGAGCAGTTCTTC
TRBJ2-1	-	once	TRBV5-6	CASSLDVVALYNEQFF	TGTGCCAGCAGCTTGGATGTGGTAGCCCTCTACAATGAGCAGTTCTTC
TRBJ2-3	TRBD1	-	TRBV5-4	CASSLSAGGGTDTQYF	TGTGCCAGCAGCTTGTCGGCAGGGGGTGGCACAGATACGCAGTATTTT
TRBJ2-2	-	-	TRBV7-3	CASSLTLDSTGELFF	TGTGCCAGCAGCCTCACCCTCGACAGCACCGGGGAGCTGTTTTTT
TRBJ2-1	TRBD1	-	TRBV19	CASSTRDRGGEQFF	TGTGCCAGTAGTACCCGGGACAGGGGCGGTGAGCAGTTCTTC
TRBJ2-7	-	-	TRBV7-9	CASSLGMGLSNYEQYF	TGTGCCAGCAGCTTAGGCATGGGACTTTCGAACTACGAGCAGTACTTC
TRBJ2-7	TRBD1	-	TRBV6-5	CASSSSGTGAYEQYF	TGTGCCAGCAGCTCCTCAGGGACAGGGGCCTACGAGCAGTACTTC
TRBJ1-1	-	-	TRBV6-1	CASSRQRADEAFF	TGTGCCAGCAGCCGCCAGCGGGCGGATGAAGCTTTCTTT
TRBJ2-3	-	-	TRBV19	CATGDSLTDTQYF	TGTGCCACGGGGGACAGCCTCACAGATACGCAGTATTTT
TRBJ2-1	-	-	TRBV11-3	CASSLGQTGNEQFF	TGTGCCAGCAGCTTAGGTCAAACGGGGAATGAGCAGTTCTTC
TRBJ2-7	TRBD1	-	TRBV6-1	CASRQGARDEQYF	TGTGCCAGTAGACAGGGGGCGAGAGACGAGCAGTACTTC
TRBJ2-2	-	-	TRBV2	CASSFGTTNTGELFF	TGTGCCAGCAGCTTCGGGACAACAAACACCGGGGAGCTGTTTTTT
TRBJ2-5	TRBD1	-	TRBV5-6	CASSFDRGQETQYF	TGTGCCAGCAGCTTCGACAGGGGCCAAGAGACCCAGTACTTC
TRBJ2-3	TRBD2	-	TRBV7-3	CASSELADRGGTQYF	TGTGCCAGCAGCGAACTAGCGGACCGCGGGGGTACGCAGTATTTT
TRBJ2-5	-	-	TRBV5-6	CASRTLRREGETQYF	TGTGCCAGCAGGACACTAAGGCGGGAAGGGGAGACCCAGTACTTC